This entry lists 10 T cell receptor beta chains sequenced from one sample in a study of shared clonotypes between healthy human individuals. Naive CD8 cells were CD45RO-negative, positively selected for CCR7, excluding terminally differentiated effector memory CD45RA+ cells. TCRdb's copy holds only in-frame clones and misses some; the assay was immunoSEQ multiplex PCR. The sample consists of some 2 million clones, approximately 94% of them appearing once. The sequenced material came from naive CD8+ T cells sorted from blood. These TCRs come from a man between 18 and 35 years old in good health.

The V call is TRBV27, the J call TRBJ1-1; 9 bases match TRBD1. After removal of 6 bases from V and 4 bases from J, the junction contained 15 bases not matched to a gene. The CDR3 sequence is 17 residues long. CDR1 and CDR2 from the germline V gene are MNHEY and SMNVEV (reference sequence). The CDR3 bases are TGTGCCAGCAGCCCTGCCGCGGGGACAGGGACTGGCACTGAAGCTTTCTTT. Translated, it gives CASSPAAGTGTGTEAFF.

CDR3 residues: CAWNNEIGREARNEQFF. CDR3 nucleotides: TGTGCCTGGAACAACGAGATTGGGCGGGAGGCTAGGAATGAGCAGTTCTTC. The gene calls are TRBV30 and TRBJ2-1; 8 bases match TRBD2. Germline CDR1 and CDR2: GTSNPN and SVGIG (reference sequence). This CDR3 is built from 17 residues. Trimming removed 4 bases from V and 7 bases from J; junction bases left unmatched: 18.

Concerning this clone itself: The same CDR3 arises from other DNA sequences in this sample as well. V and J are TRBV4-3 and TRBJ2-7, with D uncertain. Trimming pared 1 base from V and 0 bases from J, leaving 7 bases between. There are 14 residues in the CDR3. Per germline, CDR1 LGHNA and CDR2 YSLEER. CDR3 amino acids: CASSQVASSYEQYF. The CDR3 bases are TGCGCCAGCAGCCAAGTAGCCAGCTCCTACGAGCAGTACTTC.

The chain is built from TRBV28 and TRBJ1-2; no firm D call. Trimming left V 2 bases short and J 12 bases short, with 16 bases between. Germline CDR1 reads MDHEN; CDR2 reads SYDVKM. This CDR3 is built from 13 residues. In DNA, the CDR3 is TGTGCCAGCAGTTTAGAAGGAGAGGGTCGTGACACCTTC. This sequence encodes CASSLEGEGRDTF.

The rearrangement uses TRBV27 and TRBJ1-6; D is uncertain. The V end was cut by 0 bases, the J end by 3 bases, with 9 bases between. CDR3 size: 16 residues. Per germline, CDR1 MNHEY and CDR2 SMNVEV (reference sequence). The CDR3 DNA follows: TGTGCCAGCAGTTTATCGTGGGGAAACTATAATTCACCCCTCCACTTT. Translated: CASSLSWGNYNSPLHF.

This clone was seen just once. This chain connects TRBV5-5 to TRBJ1-1; 8 positions agree with TRBD1. Germline CDR1 and CDR2: SGHKS and YYEKEE (reference sequence). V trimming: 0 bases; J trimming: 3 bases; junction bases outside the gene matches: 13. This CDR3 spans 18 amino acids. The DNA of the CDR3 is TGTGCCAGCAGCTTGGGGACAGGGTGGGCAGGGCAGGACACTGAAGCTTTCTTT. It yields the protein CASSLGTGWAGQDTEAFF.

The chain recombines TRBV9 with TRBJ2-7, with no clear D. This CDR3 contains 14 residues. Germline values: CDR1 SGDLS, CDR2 YYNGEE. The ends were cut back, 2 bases at V and 0 bases at J, with 9 bases in the middle. The CDR3 bases are TGTGCCAGCAGCGTCTCGGTTCTCTCCTACGAGCAGTACTTC. This encodes CASSVSVLSYEQYF.

The table lists this clone with a few counts. This chain joins TRBV7-2 and TRBJ2-5; 12 positions match TRBD2. Trimming took 2 bases from V and 2 from J; bases not matched to a gene: 3. The CDR3 extends over 16 amino acids. Per germline, CDR1 SGHTA and CDR2 FQGNSA. This CDR3 is CASSLSGLAGQETQYF. The CDR3 coding sequence is TGTGCCAGCAGCTTATCGGGACTAGCGGGTCAAGAGACCCAGTACTTC.

Concerning this clone: Different DNA sequences within this sample yield the same CDR3. The chain employs TRBV7-8 and TRBJ1-4; TRBD1 agrees at 10 bases. There are 14 residues in the CDR3. CDR1 is SGHVS, CDR2 FQNEAQ, per germline. V lost 5 bases, J lost 8 bases, and 5 bases stayed unmatched. The chain's CDR3 is CASSLGQGREKLFF. CDR3 DNA sequence: TGTGCCAGCAGCCTGGGACAGGGGAGGGAAAAACTGTTTTTT.

In its sample, this clone was seen once. V gene TRBV7-3 combines with J gene TRBJ2-5; the match to TRBD2 covers 7 bases. The J segment lost 2 bases and the V segment lost 2 bases, leaving 8 bases of the junction unmatched. CDR1 is SGHTA, CDR2 FQGTGA, per germline. The CDR3 runs to 16 residues. CDR3: CASSLGSSGDQETQYF. CDR3 nucleotides: TGTGCCAGCAGCTTAGGGTCTAGCGGTGATCAAGAGACCCAGTACTTC. The variable domain in full, with the rest retrieved from reference TRBV7-3 and TRBJ2-5, is GAGVSQTPSNKVTEKGKYVELRCDPISGHTALYWYRQSLGQGPEFLIYFQGTGAADDSGLPNDRFFAVRPEGSVSTLKIQRTERGDSAVYLCASSLGSSGDQETQYFGPGTRLLVL.